The 2 T cell receptor beta chains below come from one sample, sequenced in a study of blood T cell repertoires in COVID-19. Libraries were prepared by immunoSEQ multiplex PCR; TCRdb keeps only in-frame clonotypes and omits some of them. The sample has more than 250,000 clones; about nine tenths are singletons. The sample was peripheral blood. Every receptor here comes from a woman in her 30s with COVID-19, enrolled during active disease.

V gene TRBV28 combines with J gene TRBJ2-1, with 7 bases aligning to TRBD1. The germline gives CDR1 MDHEN, CDR2 SYDVKM. The V gene end was trimmed by 3 bases and the J gene end by 0 bases; junction bases not matched to a gene: 8. The CDR3 is 17 amino acids. For the CDR3, the DNA is TGTGCCAGCAGTTTGGGCCCCAGGGGGAGCTCCTACAATGAGCAGTTCTTC. Residues: CASSLGPRGSSYNEQFF.

This sequence joins TRBV5-4 and TRBJ2-5; weak D call: TRBD2 (5 bases). The CDR3 runs to 14 residues. Germline loops: CDR1 SGHNT, CDR2 YYREEE (reference sequence). The V gene lost 4 bases and the J gene lost 7 bases, with 17 bases spanning the gap. This CDR3 reads CASSLDYLPGTQYF. DNA for the CDR3: TGTGCCAGCAGCCTCGACTACTTGCCAGGGACCCAGTACTTC.